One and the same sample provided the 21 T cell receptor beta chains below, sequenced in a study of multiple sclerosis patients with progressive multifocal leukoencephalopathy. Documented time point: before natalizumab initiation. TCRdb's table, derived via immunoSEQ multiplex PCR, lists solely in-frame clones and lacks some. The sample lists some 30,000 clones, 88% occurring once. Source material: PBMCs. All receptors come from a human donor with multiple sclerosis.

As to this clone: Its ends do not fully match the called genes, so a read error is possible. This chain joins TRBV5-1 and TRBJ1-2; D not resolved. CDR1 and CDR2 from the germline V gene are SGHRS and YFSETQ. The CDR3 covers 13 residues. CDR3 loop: CAISLEAGGGYTF. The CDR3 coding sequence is TGCGCCATCAGCTTGGAGGCAGGAGGGGGCTACACCTTC. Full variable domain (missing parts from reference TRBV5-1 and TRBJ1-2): KAGVTQTPRYLIKTRGQQVTLSCSPISGHRSVSWYQQTPGQGLQFLFEYFSETQRNKGNFPGRFSGRQFSNSRSEMNVSTLELGDSALYLCAISLEAGGGYTFGSGTRLTVV.

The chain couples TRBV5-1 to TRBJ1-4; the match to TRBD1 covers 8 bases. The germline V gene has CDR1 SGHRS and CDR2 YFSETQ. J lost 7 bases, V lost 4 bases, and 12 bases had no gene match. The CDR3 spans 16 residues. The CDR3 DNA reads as TGCGCCAGCAGCCCCCCTTCGGACAGGGACGGTGAAAAACTGTTTTTT. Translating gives CASSPPSDRDGEKLFF.

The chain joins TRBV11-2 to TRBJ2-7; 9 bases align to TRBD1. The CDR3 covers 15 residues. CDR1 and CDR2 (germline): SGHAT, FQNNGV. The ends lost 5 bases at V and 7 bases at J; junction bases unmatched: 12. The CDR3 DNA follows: TGTGCCAGCAGCCTACGGGGGACAGGGCGTCGGGAGCAGTACTTC. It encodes CASSLRGTGRREQYF. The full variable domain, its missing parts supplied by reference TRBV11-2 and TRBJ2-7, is EAGVAQSPRYKIIEKRQSVAFWCNPISGHATLYWYQQILGQGPKLLIQFQNNGVVDDSQLPKDRFSAERLKGVDSTLKIQPAKLEDSAVYLCASSLRGTGRREQYFGPGTRLTVT.

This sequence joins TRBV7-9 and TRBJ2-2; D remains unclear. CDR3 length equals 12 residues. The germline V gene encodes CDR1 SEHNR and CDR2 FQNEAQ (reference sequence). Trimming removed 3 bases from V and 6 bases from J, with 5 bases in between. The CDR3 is CASSFSSGELFF. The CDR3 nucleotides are TGTGCCAGCAGCTTCTCGTCCGGGGAGCTGTTTTTT.

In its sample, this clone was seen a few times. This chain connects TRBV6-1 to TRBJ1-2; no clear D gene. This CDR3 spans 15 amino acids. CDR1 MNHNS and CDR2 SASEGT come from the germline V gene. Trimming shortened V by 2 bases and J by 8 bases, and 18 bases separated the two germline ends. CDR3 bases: TGTGCCAGCAGTGAACAGGAGACGGCAGTTGAGGGCTACACCTTC. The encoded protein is CASSEQETAVEGYTF.

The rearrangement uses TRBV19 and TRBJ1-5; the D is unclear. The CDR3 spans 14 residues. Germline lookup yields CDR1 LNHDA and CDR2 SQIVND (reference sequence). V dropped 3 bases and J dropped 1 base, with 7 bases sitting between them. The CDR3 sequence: CASSMDRSNQPQHF. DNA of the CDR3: TGTGCCAGTAGTATGGATAGGAGCAATCAGCCCCAGCATTTT. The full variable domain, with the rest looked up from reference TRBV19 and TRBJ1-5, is DGGITQSPKYLFRKEGQNVTLSCEQNLNHDAMYWYRQDPGQGLRLIYYSQIVNDFQKGDIAEGYSVSREKKESFPLTVTSAQKNPTAFYLCASSMDRSNQPQHFGDGTRLSIL.

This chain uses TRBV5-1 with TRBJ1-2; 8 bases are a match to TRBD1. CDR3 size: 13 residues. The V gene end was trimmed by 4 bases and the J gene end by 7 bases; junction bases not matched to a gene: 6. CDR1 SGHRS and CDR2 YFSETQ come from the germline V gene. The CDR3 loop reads CASSRGQGSGYTF. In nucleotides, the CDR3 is TGCGCCAGCAGCCGAGGACAGGGAAGTGGCTACACCTTC.

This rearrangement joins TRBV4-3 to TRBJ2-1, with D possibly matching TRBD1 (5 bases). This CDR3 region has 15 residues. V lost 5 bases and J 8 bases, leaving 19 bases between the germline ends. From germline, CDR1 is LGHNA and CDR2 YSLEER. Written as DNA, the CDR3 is TGCGCCAGCAGCTCCCGGCCCGTAGGCAGGGATGAGCAGTTCTTC. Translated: CASSSRPVGRDEQFF.

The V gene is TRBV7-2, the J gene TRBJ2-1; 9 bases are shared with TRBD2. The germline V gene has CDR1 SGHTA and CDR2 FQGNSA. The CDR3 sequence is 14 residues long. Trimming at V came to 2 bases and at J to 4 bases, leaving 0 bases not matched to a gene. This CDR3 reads CASSLLAGYNEQFF. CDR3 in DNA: TGTGCCAGCAGCTTACTAGCGGGGTACAATGAGCAGTTCTTC. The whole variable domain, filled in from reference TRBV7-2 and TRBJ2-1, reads GAGVSQSPSNKVTEKGKDVELRCDPISGHTALYWYRQSLGQGLEFLIYFQGNSAPDKSGLPSDRFSAERTGGSVSTLTIQRTQQEDSAVYLCASSLLAGYNEQFFGPGTRLTVL.

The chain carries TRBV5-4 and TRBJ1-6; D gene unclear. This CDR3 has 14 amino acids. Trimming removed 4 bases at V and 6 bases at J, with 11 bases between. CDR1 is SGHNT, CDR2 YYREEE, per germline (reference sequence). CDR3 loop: CASSTDLGNSPLHF. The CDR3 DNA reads TGTGCCAGCAGCACAGACCTGGGTAATTCACCCCTCCACTTT.

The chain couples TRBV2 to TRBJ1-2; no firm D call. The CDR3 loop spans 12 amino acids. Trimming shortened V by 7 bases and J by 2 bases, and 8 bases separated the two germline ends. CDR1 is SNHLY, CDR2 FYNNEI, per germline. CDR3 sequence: CASNRENYGYTF. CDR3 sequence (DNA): TGTGCCAGCAATAGGGAAAACTATGGCTACACCTTC.

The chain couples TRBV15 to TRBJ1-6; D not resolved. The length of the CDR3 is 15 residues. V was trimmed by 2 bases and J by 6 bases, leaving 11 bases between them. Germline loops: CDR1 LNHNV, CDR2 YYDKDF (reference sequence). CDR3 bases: TGTGCCACCAGCAGACCGGGCAGGATTAATTCACCCCTCCACTTT. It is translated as CATSRPGRINSPLHF.

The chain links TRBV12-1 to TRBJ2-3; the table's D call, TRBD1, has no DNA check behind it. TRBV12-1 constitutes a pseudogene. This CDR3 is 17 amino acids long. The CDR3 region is CASSCVPSRGRADTQYF. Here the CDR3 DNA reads TGTGCCAGCAGCTGTGTCCCGTCCAGGGGGCGCGCAGATACGCAGTATTTT.

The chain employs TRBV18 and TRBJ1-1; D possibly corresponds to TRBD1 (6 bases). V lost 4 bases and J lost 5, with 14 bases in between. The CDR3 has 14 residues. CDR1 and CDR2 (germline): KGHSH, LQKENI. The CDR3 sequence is CASSLYRESTEAFF. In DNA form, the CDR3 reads TGTGCCAGCTCACTTTACAGGGAGAGTACTGAAGCTTTCTTT. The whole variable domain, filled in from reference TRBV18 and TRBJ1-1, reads NAGVMQNPRHLVRRRGQEARLRCSPMKGHSHVYWYRQLPEEGLKFMVYLQKENIIDESGMPKERFSAEFPKEGPSILRIQQVVRGDSAAYFCASSLYRESTEAFFGQGTRLTVV.

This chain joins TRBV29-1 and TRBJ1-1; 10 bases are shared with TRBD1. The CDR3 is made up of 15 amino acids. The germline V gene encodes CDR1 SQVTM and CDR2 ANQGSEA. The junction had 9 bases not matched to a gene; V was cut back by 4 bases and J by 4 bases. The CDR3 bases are TGCAGCGTTGGGCCCAACCGGGACAGGGGCACTGAAGCTTTCTTT. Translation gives CSVGPNRDRGTEAFF.

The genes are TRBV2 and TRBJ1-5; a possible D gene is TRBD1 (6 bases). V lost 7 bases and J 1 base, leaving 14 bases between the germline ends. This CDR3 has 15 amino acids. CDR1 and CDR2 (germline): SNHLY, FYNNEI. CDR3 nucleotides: TGTGCCAGCACAGCGACAACAGGGAGCAATCAGCCCCAGCATTTT. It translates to CASTATTGSNQPQHF.

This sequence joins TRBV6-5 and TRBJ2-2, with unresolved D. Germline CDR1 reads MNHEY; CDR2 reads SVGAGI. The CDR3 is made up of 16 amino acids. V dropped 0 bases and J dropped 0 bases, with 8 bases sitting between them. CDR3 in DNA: TGTGCCAGCAGTTACTCACACAGACCGAACACCGGGGAGCTGTTTTTT. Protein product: CASSYSHRPNTGELFF.

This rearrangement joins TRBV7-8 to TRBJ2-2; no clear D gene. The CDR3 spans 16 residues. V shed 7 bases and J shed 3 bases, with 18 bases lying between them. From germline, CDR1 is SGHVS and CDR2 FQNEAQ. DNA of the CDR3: TGTGCCAGCATCAAAGGATTACCCCGGGACACCGGGGAGCTGTTTTTT. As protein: CASIKGLPRDTGELFF.

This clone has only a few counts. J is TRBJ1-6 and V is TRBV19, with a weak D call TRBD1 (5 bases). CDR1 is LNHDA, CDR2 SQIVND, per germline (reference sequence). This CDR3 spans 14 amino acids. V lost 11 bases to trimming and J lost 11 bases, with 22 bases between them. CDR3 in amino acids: CAAVGEGNRPPLHF. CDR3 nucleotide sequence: TGTGCCGCAGTCGGGGAGGGGAACCGGCCACCCCTCCACTTT.

In nucleotides, the CDR3 is TGCAGTGCTAGATTGTGGGAGACCCAGTACTTC. Translating it yields CSARLWETQYF. The rearrangement uses TRBV20-1 and TRBJ2-5; D is unclear. V dropped 2 bases and J dropped 5 bases, with 6 bases sitting between them. The CDR3 runs to 11 residues. Germline V gene sequence: CDR1 DFQATT, CDR2 SNEGSKA (reference sequence).

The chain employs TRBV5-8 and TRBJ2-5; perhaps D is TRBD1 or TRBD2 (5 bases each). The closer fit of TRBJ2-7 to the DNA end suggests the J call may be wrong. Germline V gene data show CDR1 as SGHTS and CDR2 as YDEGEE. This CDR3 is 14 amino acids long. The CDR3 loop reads CASSPLGVVYEQYF. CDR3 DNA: TGTGCCAGCAGCCCGCTGGGGGTTGTCTACGAGCAGTACTTC.